This TCR beta chain was recovered during a study of a mutant IDH1 vaccine in newly diagnosed glioma (dated by TCRdb to 2020 to 2022). Broadly, across the study: Vaccination started 4-6 weeks after radiotherapy alone, or was given together with temozolomide cycles in the groups whose treatment included chemotherapy. Peripheral blood was drawn at six visits: V03 (baseline), V05, V07, V10, V12 and V13. Before enrollment, patients had received standard therapy of radiotherapy alone, temozolomide alone, or radiochemotherapy with temozolomide; most received the combination. The week-35 safety follow-up was designated visit V12, and the week-47 end of study was designated visit V13. Longitudinal TCRB deep sequencing was done for 20 to 25 treated patients, wherever samples were available for exploratory analyses. Of the 25 to 40 treated patients, 62.5% were male and approximately 40% were female, and the mean age was approximately 40 years. Broader findings and caveats from the paper: PBMC samples for TCRB deep sequencing were selected based on availability. The authors noted that analyses of patient blood samples could not be reproduced because of sample limitations. Vaccine-induced immune responses across multiple MHC alleles were detected in 85% to 95% of patients. Pseudoprogression appeared unrelated to alterations in the top peripheral T cell clonotypes detected by TCRB sequencing.

The library was produced with the immunoSEQ multiplex PCR assay. Rearranged TCR beta chain sequences were amplified with the hsTCRB Kit following the manufacturer's protocol. An Illumina MiSeq was used to sequence the TCRB libraries. Regarding the original processing steps: The proprietary platform of the kit vendor was used for demultiplexing, trimming and gene mapping. TCRdb holds this immuneACCESS table with in-frame rearrangements only. Some clones are missing; in checked studies, unresolved V genes explain under half, and the rest has no known cause. The V and J calls and clone size come from that table; D and trimming were worked out from the DNA. The sample table shows 65,000 to 85,000 clones, and around 87% are seen once. In total, the top ten clones hold approximately 2% of the sample. The sample's time point, from its label and the paper: week 35, safety follow-up. A 20-mer mutant IDH1 peptide at 300 micrograms in Montanide made up each vaccine dose, which was injected subcutaneously together with topical imiquimod. Eight vaccinations were administered to patients in weeks 1, 3, 5, 7, 11, 15, 19 and 23, corresponding to visits V03 through V10. All donors had newly diagnosed IDH1-mutant astrocytomas of WHO grade 3 or 4 that showed loss of nuclear ATRX. The samples were drawn from NOA16, a multicentre, single-arm, open-label phase I trial in Germany that tested a mutant IDH1 peptide vaccine in humans for the first time. Genomic DNA for TCRB sequencing was isolated from EDTA blood with the DNeasy Blood and Tissue Kit.

Reading from cysteine to phenylalanine, the CDR3 counts 12 amino acids. Only CDR3 DNA remains: 36 bases, in frame from the first base. V loses 5 bases, J loses 8 bases, and the germline ends lie 13 bases apart. CDR1 and CDR2, looked up from the germline V gene (reference sequence), are GTSNPN and SVGIG. Points on this clone: Its antigen has not been determined. Per-base qualities were not stored, and no clone one base away is much larger.

The rearrangement joined TRBV30 to TRBJ2-1; the best D guess is TRBD2, with 6 bases matching. The source of this sequence is a man younger than 45 with glioma. The sequenced sample was PBMCs, obtained from a glioma patient whose treatment included an IDH1 peptide vaccine. The DNA sequence is TGTGCCTGGGCGCGGGGAGGCGATGAGCAGTTCTTC. It codes for CAWARGGDEQFF.